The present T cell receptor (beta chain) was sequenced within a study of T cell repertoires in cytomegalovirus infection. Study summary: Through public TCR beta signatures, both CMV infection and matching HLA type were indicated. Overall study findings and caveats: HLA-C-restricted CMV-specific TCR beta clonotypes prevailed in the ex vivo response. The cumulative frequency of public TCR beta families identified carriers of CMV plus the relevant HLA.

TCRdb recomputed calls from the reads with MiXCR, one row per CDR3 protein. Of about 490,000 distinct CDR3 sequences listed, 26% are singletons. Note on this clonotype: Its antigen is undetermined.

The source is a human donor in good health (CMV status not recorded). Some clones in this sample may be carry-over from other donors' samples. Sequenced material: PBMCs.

The CDR3 region has the DNA TGCGCCAGCGTTACAGGGGCCTTGAACGAAGACCATCAGCCCCAGCATTTT. This gives the protein CASVTGALNEDHQPQHF. The gene calls are TRBV23-1 and TRBJ1-5; TRBD1 matches at 7 bases. TRBV23-1 is annotated as an ORF whose role is uncertain. Trimming took 8 bases from V and 5 from J; bases not matched to a gene: 18. The CDR3 has 17 residues.